This T cell receptor beta chain comes out of a study of blood T cell repertoires in COVID-19. Study in general: Donors in the United States, Italy and Spain gave samples during acute or convalescent COVID-19. T cells, B-cell-depleted T cells, or PBMCs provided the cDNA or gDNA that served as material.

V was trimmed by 3 bases and J by 1 base, leaving 15 bases between them. The CDR3 is made up of 16 amino acids. Germline V gene data show CDR1 as SGDLS and CDR2 as YYNGEE. As handled by the study authors: Nucleated cell counts were estimated from reference gene primer amplification. Clones were sequenced by immunoSEQ multiplex PCR, and TCRdb holds only the in-frame ones, with some missing. That table supplies the V and J calls and clone size; D and trimming were determined from the DNA. The table has just over 650,000 clones, approximately 90% seen once. Sequencing was performed on peripheral blood. The origin of this receptor is a woman aged 18-30 years with acute or convalescent COVID-19. V is TRBV9 and J is TRBJ2-3; tentative D call: TRBD1 (6 bases). In nucleotides, the CDR3 is TGTGCCAGCAGCGGGGGGCTAGCTCGTGGCACAGATACGCAGTATTTT. Its protein is CASSGGLARGTDTQYF.